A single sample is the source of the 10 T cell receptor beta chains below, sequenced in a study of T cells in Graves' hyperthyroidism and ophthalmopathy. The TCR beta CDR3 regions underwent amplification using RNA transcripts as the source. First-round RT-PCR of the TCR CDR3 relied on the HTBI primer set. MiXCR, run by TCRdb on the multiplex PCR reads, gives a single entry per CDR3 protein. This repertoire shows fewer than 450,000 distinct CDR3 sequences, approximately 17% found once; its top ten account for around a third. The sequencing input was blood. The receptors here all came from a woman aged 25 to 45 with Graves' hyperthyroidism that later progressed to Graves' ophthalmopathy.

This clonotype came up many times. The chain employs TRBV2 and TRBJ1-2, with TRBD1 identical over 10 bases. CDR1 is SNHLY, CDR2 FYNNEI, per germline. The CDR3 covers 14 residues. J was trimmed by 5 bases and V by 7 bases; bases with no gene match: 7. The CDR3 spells CASTARTGGYGYTF. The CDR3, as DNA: TGTGCCAGCACTGCCCGGACAGGGGGATATGGCTACACCTTC. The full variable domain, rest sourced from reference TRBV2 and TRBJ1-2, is EPEVTQTPSHQVTQMGQEVILRCVPISNHLYFYWYRQILGQKVEFLVSFYNNEISEKSEIFDDQFSVERPDGSNFTLKIRSTKLEDSAMYFCASTARTGGYGYTFGSGTRLTVV.

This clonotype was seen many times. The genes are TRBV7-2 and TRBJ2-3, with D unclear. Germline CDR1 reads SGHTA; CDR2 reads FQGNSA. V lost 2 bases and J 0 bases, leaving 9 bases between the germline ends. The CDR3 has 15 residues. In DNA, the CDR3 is TGTGCCAGCAGCTTAATCGCTGCTAGCACAGATACGCAGTATTTT. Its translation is CASSLIAASTDTQYF.

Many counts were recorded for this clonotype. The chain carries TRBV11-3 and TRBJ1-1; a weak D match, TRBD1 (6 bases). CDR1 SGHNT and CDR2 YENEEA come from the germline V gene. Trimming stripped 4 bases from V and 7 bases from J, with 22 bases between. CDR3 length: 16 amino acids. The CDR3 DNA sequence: TGTGCCAGCAGCTCAGACTCAGGGGATCAAGATGGTGAAGCTTTCTTT. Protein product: CASSSDSGDQDGEAFF.

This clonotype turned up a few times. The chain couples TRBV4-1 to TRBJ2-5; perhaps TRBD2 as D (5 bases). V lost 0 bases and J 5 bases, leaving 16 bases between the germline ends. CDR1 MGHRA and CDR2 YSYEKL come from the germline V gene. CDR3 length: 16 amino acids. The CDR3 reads CASSQDPTGSRETQYF. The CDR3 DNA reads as TGCGCCAGCAGCCAAGATCCAACGGGGTCGCGGGAGACCCAGTACTTC.

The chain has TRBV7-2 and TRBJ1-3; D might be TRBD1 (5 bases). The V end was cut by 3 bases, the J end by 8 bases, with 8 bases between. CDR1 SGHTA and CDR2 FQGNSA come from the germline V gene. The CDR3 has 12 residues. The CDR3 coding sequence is TGTGCCAGCAGCTTCGGAGGGGACACCATATATTTT. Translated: CASSFGGDTIYF.

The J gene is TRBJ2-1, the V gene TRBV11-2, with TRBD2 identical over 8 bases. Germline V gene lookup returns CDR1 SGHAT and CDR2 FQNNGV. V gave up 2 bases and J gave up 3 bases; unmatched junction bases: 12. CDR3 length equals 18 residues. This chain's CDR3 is CASSLLAGRWDNYNEQFF. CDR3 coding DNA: TGTGCCAGCAGCTTACTAGCGGGTAGGTGGGACAACTACAATGAGCAGTTCTTC.

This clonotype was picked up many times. In DNA, the CDR3 is TGTGCCAGCAGTCCTGGACAAAACACTGAAGCTTTCTTT. It is translated as CASSPGQNTEAFF. This chain links TRBV12-3 or TRBV12-4 with TRBJ1-1; D is possibly TRBD1 (5 bases). The CDR3 is 13 amino acids. V was cut by 5 bases and J by 2 bases, with 9 bases left in between.

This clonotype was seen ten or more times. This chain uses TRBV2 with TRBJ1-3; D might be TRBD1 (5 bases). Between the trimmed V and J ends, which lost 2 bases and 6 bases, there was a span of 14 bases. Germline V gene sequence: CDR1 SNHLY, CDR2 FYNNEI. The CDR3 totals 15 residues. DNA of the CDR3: TGTGCCAGCAGTGAATCTCTCGGACAATCAAACACCATATATTTT. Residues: CASSESLGQSNTIYF.

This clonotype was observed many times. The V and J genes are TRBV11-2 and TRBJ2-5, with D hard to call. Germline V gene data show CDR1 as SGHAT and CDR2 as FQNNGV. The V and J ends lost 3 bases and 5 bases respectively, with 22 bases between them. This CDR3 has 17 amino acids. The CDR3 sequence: CASSFGKLGLGGETQYF. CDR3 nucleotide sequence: TGTGCCAGCAGCTTTGGAAAACTCGGCCTGGGTGGGGAGACCCAGTACTTC.

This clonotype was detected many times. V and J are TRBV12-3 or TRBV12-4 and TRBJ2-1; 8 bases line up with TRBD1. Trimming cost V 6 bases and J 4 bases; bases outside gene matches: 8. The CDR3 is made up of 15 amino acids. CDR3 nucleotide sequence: TGTGCCAGCAGCTACGGACAGGGATCATACAATGAGCAGTTCTTC. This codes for CASSYGQGSYNEQFF.